This T cell receptor (beta chain) was recorded in a study of T cell repertoires in cytomegalovirus infection. About the study: Matching HLA type, along with CMV infection, was indicated by public TCR beta signatures. Study findings and constraints: Frequencies of public TCR beta families were cumulated, and this identified carriers of CMV plus the relevant HLA. What dominated the ex vivo response were HLA-C-restricted CMV-specific TCR beta clonotypes.

The V gene's germline CDR1 is SGHTA and CDR2 FQGNSA. V was pared by 5 bases and J by 10 bases, with 19 bases between. CDR3 length: 14 amino acids. MiXCR, run by TCRdb on the reads, gives a single entry per CDR3 protein. The sample has around 430,000 distinct CDR3 sequences; more than 40% are singletons. This clonotype was recorded at least ten times. Its cognate antigen is unknown. Sequences were derived from cultured PBMCs, sampled from culture after CMV antigen stimulation. The chain couples TRBV7-2 to TRBJ2-3; D remains ambiguous. This receptor was identified in a human donor in good health (CMV status not recorded). Some clones in this sample may be carry-over from other donors' samples. The CDR3 here is CASSPASVSTPQYF. CDR3 nucleotides: TGTGCCAGCAGCCCAGCGTCGGTCTCCACACCGCAGTATTTT.